These 21 T cell receptor beta chains share one sample of origin, sequenced in a study of breast tumors, draining lymph nodes, adjacent tissues. Breast cancer patients provided tissue from their axillary draining lymph nodes. TCRdb re-called the multiplex PCR reads with MiXCR, one entry per CDR3 protein. The sample yields around 150,000 distinct CDR3 sequences, approximately 20% seen once. The sequencing sample was made of axillary lymph node tissue. These receptors originate from a female donor with breast cancer. Some clones in this sample may be carry-over from other donors' samples.

Many counts were recorded for this clonotype. V and J are TRBV4-2 and TRBJ2-3; D may be TRBD2 (5 bases). This CDR3 is 16 amino acids long. The germline V gene has CDR1 LGHNA and CDR2 YNFKEQ. With 0 bases removed from V and 1 base from J, the gap between germline ends came to 11 bases. The DNA of the CDR3 is TGTGCCAGCAGCCAAGAGGCTAGCCGGGGCACAGATACGCAGTATTTT. This encodes CASSQEASRGTDTQYF.

This clonotype has at least ten counts. The CDR3 DNA sequence: TGCGCCAGCAGCCAAGAACGAGGAGCCAGCTCCTACGAGCAGTACTTC. Its translation is CASSQERGASSYEQYF. The chain combines TRBV4-3 with TRBJ2-7; D is ambiguous. The CDR3 sequence is 16 residues long. Trimming shortened V by 0 bases and J by 0 bases, and 12 bases separated the two germline ends. The germline V gene has CDR1 LGHNA and CDR2 YSLEER.

This clonotype showed up just a few times. The V call is TRBV19, the J call TRBJ1-2, with a tentative D call TRBD1 (6 bases). The germline gives CDR1 LNHDA, CDR2 SQIVND (reference sequence). The CDR3 consists of 16 residues. V dropped 5 bases and J dropped 2 bases, with 18 bases sitting between them. CDR3 protein: CASSSQGQVTNYGYTF. CDR3 coding DNA: TGTGCCAGTAGTTCTCAGGGACAAGTTACAAACTATGGCTACACCTTC.

This clonotype was picked up many times. This sequence joins TRBV20-1 and TRBJ2-7; 10 nucleotides match TRBD1. V trimming: 1 base; J trimming: 1 base; junction bases outside the gene matches: 4. CDR1 is DFQATT, CDR2 SNEGSKA, per germline (reference sequence). The length of the CDR3 is 15 residues. The DNA for the CDR3 is TGCAGTGCTAGAGGGGGACAGGGGTTGTCCTACGAGCAGTACTTC. This sequence encodes CSARGGQGLSYEQYF.

The sample holds many counts of this clonotype. For the CDR3, the DNA is TGTGCCACCAGCAGAGGGGATCCTAGCAATCAGCCCCAGCATTTT. Translating gives CATSRGDPSNQPQHF. The rearrangement uses TRBV15 and TRBJ1-5; D is unresolved. Germline V CDR1 and CDR2: LNHNV, YYDKDF (reference sequence). This CDR3 region has 15 residues. V lost 1 base to trimming and J lost 0 bases, with 7 bases between them.

A note on this clonotype: This may stem from a read error, because a much larger clone lies one nucleotide away. The chain recombines TRBV28 with TRBJ2-7; D gene uncertain. The V gene's germline CDR1 is MDHEN and CDR2 SYDVKM. This CDR3 spans 15 amino acids. The DNA for the CDR3 is TGTGCCAGCAGCCCAACAGCTATAAGCTCCTACGGGCAGTACTTC. Its protein product is CASSPTAISSYGQYF.

This clonotype has a count of ten or more. This chain uses TRBV29-1 with TRBJ1-2; 9 bases are shared with TRBD1. The CDR3 is made up of 13 amino acids. Germline assignment: CDR1 SQVTM and CDR2 ANQGSEA. V gave up 5 bases and J gave up 6 bases; unmatched junction bases: 7. This CDR3 is CSVLGQGQDGYTF. The CDR3 region has the DNA TGCAGCGTTTTAGGACAGGGGCAGGATGGCTACACCTTC.

This clonotype was picked up many times. This chain connects TRBV5-1 to TRBJ2-6, with D perhaps being TRBD1 or TRBD2 (5 bases each). The CDR3 runs 15 residues. Germline V gives CDR1 SGHRS, CDR2 YFSETQ. V gave up 0 bases and J gave up 4 bases, with 8 bases separating them. The CDR3, as DNA: TGCGCCAGCAGCTTGGAAGGGACCGGGGCCAACGTCCTGACTTTC. Translating it yields CASSLEGTGANVLTF.

On this clonotype itself: This clone may be a read error of a much larger clone one base away. This rearrangement joins TRBV2 to TRBJ2-1, with a tentative D call TRBD1 (6 bases). The CDR3 has 15 amino acids. Trimming shortened V by 0 bases and J by 4 bases, and 10 bases separated the two germline ends. Germline lookup yields CDR1 SNHLY and CDR2 FYNNEI. CDR3 sequence (DNA): TGTGCCAGCAGTGAAGCGGGGGCGAATTACAATGAGCAGTTCTTC. Its protein product is CASSEAGANYNEQFF. Supplemented by reference TRBV2 and TRBJ2-1, the full variable domain reads EPEVTQTPSHQVTQMGQEVILRCVPISNHLYFYWYRQILGQKVEFLVSFYNNEISEKSEIFDDQFSVERPDGSNFTLKIRSTKLEDSAMYFCASSEAGANYNEQFFGPGTRLTVL.

This clonotype was seen ten or more times. The gene calls are TRBV7-2 and TRBJ2-1; 7 bases line up with TRBD2. Trimming cost V 4 bases and J 12 bases; bases outside gene matches: 3. The germline V gene encodes CDR1 SGHTA and CDR2 FQGNSA. The CDR3 spans 11 residues. The CDR3 DNA reads TGTGCCAGCAGCTCTAGCGGACGGCAGTTCTTC. Translating gives CASSSSGRQFF. Looking up the rest from reference TRBV7-2 and TRBJ2-1 gives the full variable domain: GAGVSQSPSNKVTEKGKDVELRCDPISGHTALYWYRQSLGQGLEFLIYFQGNSAPDKSGLPSDRFSAERTGGSVSTLTIQRTQQEDSAVYLCASSSSGRQFFGPGTRLTVL.

The V call is TRBV20-1, the J call TRBJ2-7; weak D call: TRBD2 (6 bases). The CDR3 runs to 15 residues. Germline V CDR1 and CDR2: DFQATT, SNEGSKA (reference sequence). V was trimmed by 3 bases and J by 1 base, leaving 16 bases between them. The CDR3 sequence: CSASGSLAKSYEQYF. CDR3 DNA: TGCAGTGCTAGCGGCTCCCTAGCGAAATCCTACGAGCAGTACTTC.

This clonotype was detected only once. A much larger clone sits a single nucleotide away, making a read error possible. This chain uses TRBV30 with TRBJ2-3; D is unclear. The germline V gene has CDR1 GTSNPN and CDR2 SVGIG (reference sequence). This CDR3 has 14 residues. Trimming took 3 bases from V and 0 from J, leaving 10 bases between them. CDR3 sequence reads: CAWRVLMSTDTQYF. The CDR3 DNA sequence: TGTGCCTGGAGAGTTCTGATGAGCACAGATACGCAGTATTTT.

There are many counts of this clonotype. The chain links TRBV5-1 to TRBJ2-1; TRBD1 aligns across 10 bases. The V and J ends lost 0 bases and 10 bases, in that order; junction bases with no gene match: 10. This CDR3 region has 16 residues. Germline CDR1 is SGHRS and CDR2 is YFSETQ. CDR3 bases: TGCGCCAGCAGCTTGGACCGGGACAGGGGTAATAGGGAGCAGTTCTTC. It specifies CASSLDRDRGNREQFF.

In this sample, this clonotype turned up many times. The chain recombines TRBV20-1 with TRBJ2-1; 12 nucleotides line up with TRBD2. Germline CDR1 reads DFQATT; CDR2 reads SNEGSKA (reference sequence). There are 14 residues in the CDR3. Trimming took 1 base from V and 12 from J; bases not matched to a gene: 7. The CDR3, as DNA: TGCAGTGCTAGAGGGACTAGCGGGGCCTGGTGGCAGTTCTTC. It translates to CSARGTSGAWWQFF.

As regards this clonotype: Given a much more abundant clone one base away, this may be a read error. The CDR3, as DNA: TGTACCAGCAGCTTATCGGGCCACGCCGGAGAGACCCAGTACTTC. Translated, it gives CTSSLSGHAGETQYF. V is TRBV7-9 and J is TRBJ2-5; D not certain. The CDR3 length is 15 residues. The germline V gene encodes CDR1 SEHNR and CDR2 FQNEAQ (reference sequence). The complete variable domain, with remaining parts taken from reference TRBV7-9 and TRBJ2-5, reads DTGVSQNPRHKITKRGQNVTFRCDPISEHNRLYWYRQTLGQGPEFLTYFQNEAQLEKSRLLSDRFSAERPKGSFSTLEIQRTEQGDSAMYLCTSSLSGHAGETQYFGPGTRLLVL.

This clonotype turned up a few times. The J gene is TRBJ1-1, the V gene TRBV14, with a weak D call TRBD1 (6 bases). The CDR3 covers 15 residues. Germline CDR1 is SGHDN and CDR2 is FVKESK. Trimming pared 3 bases from V and 1 base from J, leaving 12 bases between. The CDR3 region is CASSHYREENTEAFF. As DNA, the CDR3 is TGTGCCAGCAGCCACTACAGGGAGGAGAACACTGAAGCTTTCTTT.

As concerns this clonotype: Being one base from a much bigger clone, this may be a read error. The chain has TRBV27 and TRBJ2-7; D might be TRBD1 (5 bases). The CDR3 totals 14 residues. Germline values: CDR1 MNHEY, CDR2 SMNVEV (reference sequence). The CDR3 is CAGSFGQGVGEQYF. The DNA for the CDR3 is TGTGCCGGCAGTTTCGGCCAGGGTGTTGGGGAGCAGTACTTC.

This clonotype was seen repeatedly, ten times or more. V and J are TRBV7-8 and TRBJ2-1, with D hard to call. With 5 bases removed from V and 7 bases from J, the gap between germline ends came to 9 bases. The CDR3 runs 12 residues. Germline V gives CDR1 SGHVS, CDR2 FQNEAQ. CDR3 DNA sequence: TGTGCCAGCAGCCCGAGACCTAATGAGCAGTTCTTC. This encodes CASSPRPNEQFF.

This clonotype was counted at least ten times. This rearrangement joins TRBV5-6 to TRBJ2-1; perhaps TRBD2 as D (5 bases). Trimming stripped 4 bases from V and 5 bases from J, with 13 bases between. Germline lookup yields CDR1 SGHDT and CDR2 YYEEEE. CDR3 size: 14 residues. In DNA form, the CDR3 reads TGTGCCAGCAGCCACTTGCGGACTGACAATGAGCAGTTCTTC. This codes for CASSHLRTDNEQFF.

This clonotype was observed many times. The chain recombines TRBV12-3 or TRBV12-4 with TRBJ1-6; tentative D call: TRBD1 (6 bases). V was pared by 2 bases and J by 4 bases, with 12 bases between. The CDR3 consists of 16 residues. CDR3 protein: CASSLSGRGYNSPLHF. Here the CDR3 DNA reads TGTGCCAGCAGTTTATCTGGCAGGGGATATAATTCACCCCTCCACTTT.

This clonotype occurred many times. This chain joins TRBV18 and TRBJ2-5; D possibly corresponds to TRBD1 (6 bases). V was shortened by 4 bases and J by 2 bases, with 8 bases between the two germline ends. In germline, CDR1 is KGHSH, CDR2 LQKENI. The CDR3 is 13 residues long. The CDR3 nucleotides are TGTGCCAGCTCACTAGGGACACAAGAGACCCAGTACTTC. Its translation is CASSLGTQETQYF.